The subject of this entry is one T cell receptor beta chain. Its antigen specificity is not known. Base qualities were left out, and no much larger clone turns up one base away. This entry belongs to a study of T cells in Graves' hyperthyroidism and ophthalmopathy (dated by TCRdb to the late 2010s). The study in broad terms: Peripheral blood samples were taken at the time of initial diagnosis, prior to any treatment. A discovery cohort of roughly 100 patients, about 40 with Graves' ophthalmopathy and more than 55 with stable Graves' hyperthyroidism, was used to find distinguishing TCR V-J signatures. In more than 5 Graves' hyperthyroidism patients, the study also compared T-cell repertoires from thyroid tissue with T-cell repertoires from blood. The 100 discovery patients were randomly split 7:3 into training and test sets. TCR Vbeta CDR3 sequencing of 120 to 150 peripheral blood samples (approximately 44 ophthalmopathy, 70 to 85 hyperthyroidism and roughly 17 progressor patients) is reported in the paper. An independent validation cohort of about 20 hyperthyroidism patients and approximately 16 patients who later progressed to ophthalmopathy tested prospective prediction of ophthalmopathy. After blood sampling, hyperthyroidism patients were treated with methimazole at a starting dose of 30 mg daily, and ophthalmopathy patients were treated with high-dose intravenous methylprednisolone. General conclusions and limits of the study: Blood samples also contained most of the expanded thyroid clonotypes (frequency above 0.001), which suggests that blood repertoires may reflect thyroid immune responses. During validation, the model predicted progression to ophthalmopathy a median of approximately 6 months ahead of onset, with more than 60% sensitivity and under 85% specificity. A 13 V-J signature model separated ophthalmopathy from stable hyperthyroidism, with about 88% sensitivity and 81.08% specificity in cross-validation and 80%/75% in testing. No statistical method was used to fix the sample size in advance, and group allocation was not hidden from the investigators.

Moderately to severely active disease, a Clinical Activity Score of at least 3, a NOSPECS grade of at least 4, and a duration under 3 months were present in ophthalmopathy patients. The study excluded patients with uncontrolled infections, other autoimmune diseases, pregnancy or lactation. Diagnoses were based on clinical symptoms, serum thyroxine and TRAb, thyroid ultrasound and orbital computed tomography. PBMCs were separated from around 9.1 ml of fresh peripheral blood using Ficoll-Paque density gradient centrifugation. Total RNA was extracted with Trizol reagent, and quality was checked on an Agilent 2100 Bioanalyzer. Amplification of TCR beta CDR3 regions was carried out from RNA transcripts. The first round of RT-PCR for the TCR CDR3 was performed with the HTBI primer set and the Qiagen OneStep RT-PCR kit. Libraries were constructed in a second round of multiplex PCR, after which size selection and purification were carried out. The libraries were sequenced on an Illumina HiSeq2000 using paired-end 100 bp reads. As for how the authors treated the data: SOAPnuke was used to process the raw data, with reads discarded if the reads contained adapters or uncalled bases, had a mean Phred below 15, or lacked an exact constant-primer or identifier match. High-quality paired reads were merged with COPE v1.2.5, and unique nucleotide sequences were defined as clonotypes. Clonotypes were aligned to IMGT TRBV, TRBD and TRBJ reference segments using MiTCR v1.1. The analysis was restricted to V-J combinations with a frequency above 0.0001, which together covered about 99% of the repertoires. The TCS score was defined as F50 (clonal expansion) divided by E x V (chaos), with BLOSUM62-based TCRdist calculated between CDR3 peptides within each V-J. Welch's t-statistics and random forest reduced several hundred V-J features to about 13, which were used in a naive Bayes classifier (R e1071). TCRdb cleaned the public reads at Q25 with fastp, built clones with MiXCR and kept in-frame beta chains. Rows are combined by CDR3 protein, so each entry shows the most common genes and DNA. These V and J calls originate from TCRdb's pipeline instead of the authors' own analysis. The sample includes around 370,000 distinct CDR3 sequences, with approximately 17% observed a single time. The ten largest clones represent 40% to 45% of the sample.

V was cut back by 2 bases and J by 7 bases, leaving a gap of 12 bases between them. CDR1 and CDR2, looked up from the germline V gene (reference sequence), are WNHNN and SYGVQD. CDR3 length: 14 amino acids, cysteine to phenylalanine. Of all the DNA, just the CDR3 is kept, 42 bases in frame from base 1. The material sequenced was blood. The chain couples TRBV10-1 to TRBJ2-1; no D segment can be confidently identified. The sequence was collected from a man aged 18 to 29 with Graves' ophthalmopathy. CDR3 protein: CASSEPGPSNEQFF. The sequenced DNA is TGCGCCAGCAGTGAGCCTGGACCGAGTAATGAGCAGTTCTTC.